This T cell receptor (beta chain) appears in the sequencing data of a study of T-cell memory formation after mild COVID-19. The CDR3 is 14 amino acids. V was trimmed by 3 bases and J by 1 base, leaving 10 bases between them. Germline V gives CDR1 SEHNR, CDR2 FQNEAQ (reference sequence). Study-wide points: The pre-infection memory compartment contained some responding clones, suggesting cross-reactive memory joined. Among clones contracting day 15 to 85, CD4/CD8 was balanced, whereas later expanders leaned CD4+.

TCRdb analysed the 5' RACE reads with MiXCR anew, one entry per CDR3 protein. This table holds around 180,000 distinct CDR3 sequences, less than 20% found once. A remark on this clonotype: Its antigen remains unknown.

This clonotype was obtained from a man aged 18 to 29 who had mild COVID-19 (a few samples of this study predate the infection). Cell type and time point are not known. The J gene is TRBJ2-7, the V gene TRBV7-9; TRBD1 might be the D (6 bases). The sample was PBMCs or a T cell subset sorted from them (not recorded which). DNA for the CDR3: TGTGCCAGCAGCTTCGCGACAGGTTCCTACGAGCAGTACTTC. Its protein is CASSFATGSYEQYF.